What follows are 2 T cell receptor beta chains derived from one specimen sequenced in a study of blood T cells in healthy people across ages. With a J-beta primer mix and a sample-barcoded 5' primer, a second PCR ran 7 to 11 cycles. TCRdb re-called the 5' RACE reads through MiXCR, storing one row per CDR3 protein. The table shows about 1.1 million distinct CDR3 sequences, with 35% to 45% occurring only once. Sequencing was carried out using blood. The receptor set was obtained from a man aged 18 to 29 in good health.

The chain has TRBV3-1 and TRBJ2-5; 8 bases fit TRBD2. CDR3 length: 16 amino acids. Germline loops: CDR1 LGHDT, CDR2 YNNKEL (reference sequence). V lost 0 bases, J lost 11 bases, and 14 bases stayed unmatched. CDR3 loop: CASSQDRTGGRNEQYF. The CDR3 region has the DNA TGTGCCAGCAGCCAAGATAGAACGGGGGGGCGGAATGAGCAGTACTTC.

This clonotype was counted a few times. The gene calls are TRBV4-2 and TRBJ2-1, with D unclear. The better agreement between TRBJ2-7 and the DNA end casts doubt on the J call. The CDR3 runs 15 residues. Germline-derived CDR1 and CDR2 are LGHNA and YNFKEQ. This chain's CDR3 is CASSQDWSLYNEQYF. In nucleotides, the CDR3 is TGTGCCAGCAGCCAAGATTGGAGTCTTTACAATGAGCAGTACTTC.